The clone carrying this T cell receptor (beta chain) occurred once. The junction does not match germline at one end; this may be a read error. Germline CDR1 is SGHTA and CDR2 is FQGNSA. The CDR3 totals 12 residues. The sample comes from a study of molecular identifiers for immune sequencing clone quantification. Across the study: The replicate experiment used RNA from 20,000 or 100,000 naive CD8 cells. This RNA was split into five aliquots, and four of them were sequenced.

TCRdb redid the calling of the PCR reads with MiXCR, one entry per CDR3 protein. This sample carries about 320,000 distinct CDR3 sequences, 24% of them seen once, and the ten largest clones take roughly 0.7%. The gene calls are TRBV7-2 and TRBJ1-5; D gene uncertain. The receptor was derived from a human donor in good health. Some libraries in this study had Jurkat cell RNA spiked in. Sequencing used naive CD8+ T cells from blood, with Jurkat cell RNA spiked in. Sample subset: FACS-sorted CD8+CD4-CCR7+CD45RA+ naive T cells. For the CDR3, the DNA is TGTGCCAGCAGCTTATGGAATCCGCCCCAGCCTTTT. This sequence encodes CASSLWNPPQPF.